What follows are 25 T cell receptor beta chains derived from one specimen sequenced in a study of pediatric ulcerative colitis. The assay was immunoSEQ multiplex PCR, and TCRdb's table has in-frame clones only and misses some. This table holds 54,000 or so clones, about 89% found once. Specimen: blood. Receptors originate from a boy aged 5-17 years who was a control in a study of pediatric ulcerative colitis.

The CDR3 protein is CASSLGPATYEQYF. The CDR3 coding sequence is TGTGCCAGCAGCTTGGGCCCCGCGACCTACGAGCAGTACTTC. This chain connects TRBV5-6 to TRBJ2-7; D is unclear. Trimming left V 0 bases short and J 2 bases short, with 9 bases between. The CDR3 has 14 amino acids. Looked up from germline, CDR1 is SGHDT and CDR2 is YYEEEE.

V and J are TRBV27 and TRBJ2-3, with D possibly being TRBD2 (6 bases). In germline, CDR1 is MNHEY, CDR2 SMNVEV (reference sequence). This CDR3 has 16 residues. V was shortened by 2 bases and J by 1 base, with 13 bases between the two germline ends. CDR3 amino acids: CASSLVSEGRTDTQYF. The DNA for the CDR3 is TGTGCCAGCAGTTTAGTATCGGAGGGCCGCACAGATACGCAGTATTTT.

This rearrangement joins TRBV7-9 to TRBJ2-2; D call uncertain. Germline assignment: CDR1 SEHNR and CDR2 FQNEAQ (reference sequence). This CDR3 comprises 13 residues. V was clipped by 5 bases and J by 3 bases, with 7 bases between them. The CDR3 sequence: CASSTSDTGELFF. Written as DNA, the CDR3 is TGTGCCAGCAGCACCTCAGACACCGGGGAGCTGTTTTTT. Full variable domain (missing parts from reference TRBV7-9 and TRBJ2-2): DTGVSQNPRHKITKRGQNVTFRCDPISEHNRLYWYRQTLGQGPEFLTYFQNEAQLEKSRLLSDRFSAERPKGSFSTLEIQRTEQGDSAMYLCASSTSDTGELFFGEGSRLTVL.

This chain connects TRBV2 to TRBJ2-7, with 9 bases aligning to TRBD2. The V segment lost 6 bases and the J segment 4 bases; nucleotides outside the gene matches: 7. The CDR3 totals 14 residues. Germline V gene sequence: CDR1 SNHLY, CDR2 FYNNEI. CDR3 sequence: CASRTPSGDYEQYF. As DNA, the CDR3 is TGTGCCAGCAGAACCCCTAGCGGGGATTACGAGCAGTACTTC.

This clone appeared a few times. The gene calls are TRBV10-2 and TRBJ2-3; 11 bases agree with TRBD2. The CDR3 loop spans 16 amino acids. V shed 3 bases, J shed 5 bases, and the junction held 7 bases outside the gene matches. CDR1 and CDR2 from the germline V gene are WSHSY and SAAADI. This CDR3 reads CASSDGSGGAVDTQYF. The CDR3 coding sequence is TGCGCCAGCAGTGATGGTAGCGGGGGGGCGGTAGATACGCAGTATTTT.

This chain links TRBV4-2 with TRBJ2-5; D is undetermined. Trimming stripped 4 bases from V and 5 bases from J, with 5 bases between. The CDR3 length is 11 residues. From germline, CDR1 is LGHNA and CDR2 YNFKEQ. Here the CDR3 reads CASSRAETQYF. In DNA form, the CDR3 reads TGTGCCAGCAGCCGGGCGGAGACCCAGTACTTC.

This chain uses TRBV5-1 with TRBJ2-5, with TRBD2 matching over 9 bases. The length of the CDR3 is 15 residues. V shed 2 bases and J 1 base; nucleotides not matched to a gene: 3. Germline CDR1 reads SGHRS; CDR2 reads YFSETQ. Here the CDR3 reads CASSFLAGIQETQYF. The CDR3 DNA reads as TGCGCCAGCAGCTTCCTAGCGGGAATCCAAGAGACCCAGTACTTC.

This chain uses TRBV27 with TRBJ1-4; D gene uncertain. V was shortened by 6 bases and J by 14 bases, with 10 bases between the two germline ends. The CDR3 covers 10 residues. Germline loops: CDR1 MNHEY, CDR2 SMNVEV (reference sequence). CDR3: CASSHEMLFF. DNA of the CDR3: TGTGCCAGCAGCCATGAAATGCTGTTTTTT. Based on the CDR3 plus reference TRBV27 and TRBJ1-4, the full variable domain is EAQVTQNPRYLITVTGKKLTVTCSQNMNHEYMSWYRQDPGLGLRQIYYSMNVEVTDKGDVPEGYKVSRKEKRNFPLILESPSPNQTSLYFCASSHEMLFFGSGTQLSVL.

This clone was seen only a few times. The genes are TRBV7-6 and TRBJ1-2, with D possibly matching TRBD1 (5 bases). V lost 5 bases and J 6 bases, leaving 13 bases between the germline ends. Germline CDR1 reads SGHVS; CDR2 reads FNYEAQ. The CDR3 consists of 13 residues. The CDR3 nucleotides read TGTGCCAGCAGCGGCAGAGGGGTCGATGGCTACACCTTC. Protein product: CASSGRGVDGYTF.

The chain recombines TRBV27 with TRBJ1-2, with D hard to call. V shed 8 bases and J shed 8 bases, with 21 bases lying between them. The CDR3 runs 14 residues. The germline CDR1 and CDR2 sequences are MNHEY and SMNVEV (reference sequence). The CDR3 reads CASSARAGTFGYTF. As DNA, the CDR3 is TGTGCCAGCTCAGCAAGGGCAGGAACTTTCGGCTACACCTTC.

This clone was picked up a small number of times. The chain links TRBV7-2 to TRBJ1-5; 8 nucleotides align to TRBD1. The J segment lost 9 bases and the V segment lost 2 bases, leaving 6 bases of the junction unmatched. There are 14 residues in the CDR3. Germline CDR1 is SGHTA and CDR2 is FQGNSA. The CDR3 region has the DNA TGTGCCAGCAGCTTACAGCAGGGGGCGCGGCCCCAGCATTTT. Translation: CASSLQQGARPQHF.

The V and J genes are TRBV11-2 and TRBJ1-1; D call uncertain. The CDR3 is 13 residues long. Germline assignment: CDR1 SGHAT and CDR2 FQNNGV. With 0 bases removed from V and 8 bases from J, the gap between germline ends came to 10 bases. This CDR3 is CASSLEGLSEAFF. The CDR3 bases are TGTGCCAGCAGCTTAGAAGGACTTAGCGAAGCTTTCTTT.

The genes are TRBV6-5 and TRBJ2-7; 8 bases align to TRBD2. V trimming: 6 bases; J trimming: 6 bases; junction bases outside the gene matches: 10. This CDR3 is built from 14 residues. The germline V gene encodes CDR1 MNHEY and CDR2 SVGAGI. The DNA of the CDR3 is TGTGCCAGCAGCCTTAGCGGGGACCCCCTCGAGCAGTACTTC. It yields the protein CASSLSGDPLEQYF.

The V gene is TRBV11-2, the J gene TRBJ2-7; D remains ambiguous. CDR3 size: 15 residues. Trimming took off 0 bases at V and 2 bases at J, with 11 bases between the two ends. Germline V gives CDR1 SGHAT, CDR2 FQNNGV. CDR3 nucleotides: TGTGCCAGCAGCTTAGATCAGAGAGGCACCTACGAGCAGTACTTC. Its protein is CASSLDQRGTYEQYF.

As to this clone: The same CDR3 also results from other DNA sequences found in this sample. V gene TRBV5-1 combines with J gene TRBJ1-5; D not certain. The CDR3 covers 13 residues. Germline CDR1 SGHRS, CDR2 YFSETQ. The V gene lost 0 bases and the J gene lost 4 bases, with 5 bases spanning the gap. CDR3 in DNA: TGCGCCAGCAGCTTGGCGGGGAATCAGCCCCAGCATTTT. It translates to CASSLAGNQPQHF.

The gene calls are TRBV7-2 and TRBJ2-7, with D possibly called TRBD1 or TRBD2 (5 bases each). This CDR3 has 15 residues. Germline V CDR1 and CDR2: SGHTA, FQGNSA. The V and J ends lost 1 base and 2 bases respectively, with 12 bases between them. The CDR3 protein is CASSLDRDRAYEQYF. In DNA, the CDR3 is TGTGCCAGCAGCTTAGACCGGGACCGGGCCTACGAGCAGTACTTC.

Here the CDR3 reads CASSGGVYEAFF. The CDR3 DNA follows: TGTGCCAGCAGCGGTGGGGTATATGAAGCTTTCTTT. The chain recombines TRBV9 with TRBJ1-1; no firm D call. The germline V gene encodes CDR1 SGDLS and CDR2 YYNGEE. The CDR3 has 12 residues. Trimming took off 3 bases at V and 7 bases at J, with 10 bases between the two ends.

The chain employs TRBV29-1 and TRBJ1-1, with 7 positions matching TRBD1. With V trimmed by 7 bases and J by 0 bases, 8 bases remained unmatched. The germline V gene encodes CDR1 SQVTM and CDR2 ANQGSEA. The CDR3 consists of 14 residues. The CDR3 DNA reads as TGCAGCGCCCAACCGGGACAGATGAACACTGAAGCTTTCTTT. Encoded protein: CSAQPGQMNTEAFF.

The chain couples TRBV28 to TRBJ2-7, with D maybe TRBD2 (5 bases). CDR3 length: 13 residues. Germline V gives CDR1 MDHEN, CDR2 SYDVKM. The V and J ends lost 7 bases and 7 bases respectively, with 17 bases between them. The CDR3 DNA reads TGTGCCAGCACCCGAATCCGGGGTGGAGAGCAGTACTTC. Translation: CASTRIRGGEQYF.

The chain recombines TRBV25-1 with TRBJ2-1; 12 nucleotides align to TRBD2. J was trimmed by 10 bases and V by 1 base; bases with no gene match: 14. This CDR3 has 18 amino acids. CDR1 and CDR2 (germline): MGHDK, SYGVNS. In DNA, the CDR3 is TGTGCCAGCAGTGAATCCCGGGCCCCTAGCGGGAGGGCCCGCGAGCAGTTCTTC. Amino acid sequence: CASSESRAPSGRAREQFF.

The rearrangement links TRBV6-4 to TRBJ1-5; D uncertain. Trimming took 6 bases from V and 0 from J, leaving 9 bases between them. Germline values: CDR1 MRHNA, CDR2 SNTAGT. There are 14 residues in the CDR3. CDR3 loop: CASSETASNQPQHF. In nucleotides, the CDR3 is TGTGCCAGCAGCGAGACGGCTAGCAATCAGCCCCAGCATTTT.

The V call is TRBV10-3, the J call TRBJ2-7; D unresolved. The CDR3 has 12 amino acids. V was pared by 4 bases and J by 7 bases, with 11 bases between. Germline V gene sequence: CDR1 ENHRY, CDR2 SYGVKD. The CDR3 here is CAISGRLGEQYF. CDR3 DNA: TGTGCCATCAGTGGCCGCCTTGGAGAGCAGTACTTC.

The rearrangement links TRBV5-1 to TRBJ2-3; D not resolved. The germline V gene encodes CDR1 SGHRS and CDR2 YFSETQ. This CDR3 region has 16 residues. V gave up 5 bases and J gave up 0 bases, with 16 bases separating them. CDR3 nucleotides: TGCGCCAGCAGTGTTGGCAGCGTTGCTAGCACAGATACGCAGTATTTT. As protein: CASSVGSVASTDTQYF. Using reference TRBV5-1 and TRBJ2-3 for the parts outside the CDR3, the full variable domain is KAGVTQTPRYLIKTRGQQVTLSCSPISGHRSVSWYQQTPGQGLQFLFEYFSETQRNKGNFPGRFSGRQFSNSRSEMNVSTLELGDSALYLCASSVGSVASTDTQYFGPGTRLTVL.

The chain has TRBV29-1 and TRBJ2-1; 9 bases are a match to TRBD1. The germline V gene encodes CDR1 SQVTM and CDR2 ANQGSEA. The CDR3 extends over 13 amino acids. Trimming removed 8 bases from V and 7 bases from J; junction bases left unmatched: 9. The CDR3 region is CSTGTGNRNEQFF. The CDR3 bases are TGCAGCACCGGGACAGGGAATAGGAATGAGCAGTTCTTC.

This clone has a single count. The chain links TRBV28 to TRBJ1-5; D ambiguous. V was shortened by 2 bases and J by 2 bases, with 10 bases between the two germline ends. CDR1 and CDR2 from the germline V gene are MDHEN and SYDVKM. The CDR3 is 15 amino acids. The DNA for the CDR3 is TGTGCCAGCAGTTTACCCTTTGACGGCAATCAGCCCCAGCATTTT. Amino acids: CASSLPFDGNQPQHF.